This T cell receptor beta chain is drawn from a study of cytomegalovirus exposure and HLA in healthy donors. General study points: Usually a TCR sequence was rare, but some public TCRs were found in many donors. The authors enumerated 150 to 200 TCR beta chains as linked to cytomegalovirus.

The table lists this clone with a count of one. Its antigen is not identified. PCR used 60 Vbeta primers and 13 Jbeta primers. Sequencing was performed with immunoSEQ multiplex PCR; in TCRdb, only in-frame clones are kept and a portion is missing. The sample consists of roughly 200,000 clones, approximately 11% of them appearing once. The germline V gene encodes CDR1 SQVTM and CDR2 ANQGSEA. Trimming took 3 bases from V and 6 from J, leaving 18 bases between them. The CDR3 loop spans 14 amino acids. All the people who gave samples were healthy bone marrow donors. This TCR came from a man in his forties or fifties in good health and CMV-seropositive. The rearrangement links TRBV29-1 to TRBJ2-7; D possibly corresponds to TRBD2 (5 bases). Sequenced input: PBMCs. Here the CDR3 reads CSVDGKGSRSEQYF. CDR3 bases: TGCAGCGTTGACGGGAAGGGATCTCGGAGCGAGCAGTACTTC.